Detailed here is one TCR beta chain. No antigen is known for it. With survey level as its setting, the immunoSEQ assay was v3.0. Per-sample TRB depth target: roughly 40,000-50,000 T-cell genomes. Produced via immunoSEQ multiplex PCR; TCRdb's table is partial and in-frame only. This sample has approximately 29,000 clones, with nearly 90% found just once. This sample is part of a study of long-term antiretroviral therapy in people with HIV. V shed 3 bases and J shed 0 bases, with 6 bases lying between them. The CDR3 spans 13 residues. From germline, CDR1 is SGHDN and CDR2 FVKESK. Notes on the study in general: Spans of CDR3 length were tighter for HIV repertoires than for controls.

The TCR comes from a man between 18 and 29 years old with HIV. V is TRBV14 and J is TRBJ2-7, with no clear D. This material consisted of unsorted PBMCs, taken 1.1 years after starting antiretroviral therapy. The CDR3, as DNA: TGTGCCAGCAGCCAGCCCAGCTCCTACGAGCAGTACTTC. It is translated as CASSQPSSYEQYF. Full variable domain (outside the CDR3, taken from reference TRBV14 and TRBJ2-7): EAGVTQFPSHSVIEKGQTVTLRCDPISGHDNLYWYRRVMGKEIKFLLHFVKESKQDESGMPNNRFLAERTGGTYSTLKVQPAELEDSGVYFCASSQPSSYEQYFGPGTRLTVT.